Each of the 23 T cell receptor beta chains below was sequenced from the same sample in a study of a mutant IDH1 vaccine in newly diagnosed glioma. Their antigens remain unidentified. TCRdb keeps only in-frame clones here, not all; method: immunoSEQ multiplex PCR. The data contain 70,000 to 95,000 clones, more than 80% of them singletons. Time point specified: week 23, last vaccination. Every vaccination contained 300 ug of the mutant IDH1 20-mer peptide and was paired with topical imiquimod. The sample was PBMCs, taken from a glioma patient whose treatment included an IDH1 peptide vaccine. These receptors all come from a woman between 45 and 60 years old with glioma.

This chain links TRBV7-9 with TRBJ2-7, with D hard to call. The V end lost 6 bases, the J end lost 5 bases, and 17 bases lay between the germline ends. The CDR3 has 14 residues. Looked up from germline, CDR1 is SEHNR and CDR2 is FQNEAQ (reference sequence). The CDR3 reads CASSFELDGDEQYF. In DNA, the CDR3 is TGTGCCAGCAGTTTCGAACTGGATGGAGACGAGCAGTACTTC.

The chain combines TRBV27 with TRBJ1-5; D remains ambiguous. Germline assignment: CDR1 MNHEY and CDR2 SMNVEV (reference sequence). V lost 1 base and J 3 bases, leaving 7 bases between the germline ends. This CDR3 spans 14 amino acids. CDR3 DNA: TGTGCCAGCAGTTTATACAGACTCAATCAGCCCCAGCATTTT. Its protein is CASSLYRLNQPQHF.

The genes are TRBV5-1 and TRBJ1-1; D unclear. This CDR3 is built from 15 residues. Germline CDR1 SGHRS, CDR2 YFSETQ. V was pared by 0 bases and J by 1 base, with 10 bases between. The CDR3 nucleotides read TGCGCCAGCAGCTTGGGCGGGCAGTGGAACACTGAAGCTTTCTTT. Its protein product is CASSLGGQWNTEAFF. Together with reference TRBV5-1 and TRBJ1-1, the CDR3 gives the full variable domain: KAGVTQTPRYLIKTRGQQVTLSCSPISGHRSVSWYQQTPGQGLQFLFEYFSETQRNKGNFPGRFSGRQFSNSRSEMNVSTLELGDSALYLCASSLGGQWNTEAFFGQGTRLTVV.

There are a few counts of this clone. This sequence joins TRBV7-2 and TRBJ2-7; unclear D gene. With 5 bases removed from V and 3 bases from J, the gap between germline ends came to 11 bases. The CDR3 length is 13 residues. CDR1 is SGHTA, CDR2 FQGNSA, per germline. CDR3 region: CASSRTDLYEQYF. In nucleotides, the CDR3 is TGTGCCAGCAGCAGGACGGATCTCTACGAGCAGTACTTC.

This clone showed up just once. The rearrangement links TRBV6-6 to TRBJ2-6; D gene ambiguous. V was trimmed by 5 bases and J by 1 base, leaving 6 bases between them. This CDR3 spans 14 amino acids. CDR1 and CDR2 (germline): MNHNY, SVGAGI (reference sequence). CDR3 sequence reads: CASSGHSGANVLTF. DNA of the CDR3: TGTGCCAGCAGTGGCCATTCTGGGGCCAACGTCCTGACTTTC.

This chain links TRBV19 with TRBJ1-1; 8 bases agree with TRBD1. Germline V gene data show CDR1 as LNHDA and CDR2 as SQIVND (reference sequence). The CDR3 is 15 residues long. Trimming took 4 bases from V and 5 from J; bases not matched to a gene: 9. The CDR3: CASSTSDRGDTEAFF. The CDR3 DNA is TGTGCCAGTAGTACCTCCGACAGGGGTGATACTGAAGCTTTCTTT.

The chain combines TRBV5-4 with TRBJ2-3; possible D gene TRBD2, 6 bases. Trimming left V 0 bases short and J 1 base short, with 9 bases between. The CDR3 totals 15 residues. From germline, CDR1 is SGHNT and CDR2 YYREEE (reference sequence). The CDR3 region has the DNA TGTGCCAGCAGCTTGGGCGGGGAGGGCACAGATACGCAGTATTTT. Translation gives CASSLGGEGTDTQYF.

The chain employs TRBV11-2 and TRBJ2-7, with D perhaps TRBD1 or TRBD2 (6 bases each). V gave up 0 bases and J gave up 3 bases, with 9 bases separating them. The CDR3 is made up of 14 amino acids. CDR1 and CDR2 (germline): SGHAT, FQNNGV. The CDR3 is CASSLDRGGYEQYF. CDR3 sequence (DNA): TGTGCCAGCAGCTTAGACAGGGGAGGCTACGAGCAGTACTTC. The full variable domain, rest sourced from reference TRBV11-2 and TRBJ2-7, is EAGVAQSPRYKIIEKRQSVAFWCNPISGHATLYWYQQILGQGPKLLIQFQNNGVVDDSQLPKDRFSAERLKGVDSTLKIQPAKLEDSAVYLCASSLDRGGYEQYFGPGTRLTVT.

This clone came up a few times. The chain combines TRBV28 with TRBJ2-4, with unresolved D. Per germline, CDR1 MDHEN and CDR2 SYDVKM. Between the trimmed V and J ends, which lost 11 bases and 0 bases, there was a span of 23 bases. The CDR3 sequence is 17 residues long. CDR3 coding DNA: TGTGCCGCCTCTGGCTTTCCGGCCTCCAGAGCCAAAAACATTCAGTACTTC. It translates to CAASGFPASRAKNIQYF.

CDR3 loop: CASSKFRLTGGRTDTQYF. CDR3 nucleotide sequence: TGTGCCAGCAGCAAGTTCCGCCTAACGGGCGGACGCACAGATACGCAGTATTTT. V is TRBV21-1 and J is TRBJ2-3. TRBV21-1 is a pseudogene. The CDR3 length is 18 residues.

In its sample, this clone was seen once. This chain joins TRBV6-1 and TRBJ1-6; D remains ambiguous. Trimming removed 6 bases at V and 9 bases at J, with 12 bases between. Germline CDR1 is MNHNS and CDR2 is SASEGT. The CDR3 runs 13 residues. CDR3 bases: TGTGCCAGCAGCTTAGTGGTCGCTTCACCCCTCCACTTT. It codes for CASSLVVASPLHF.

V usage is TRBV10-3 and J usage is TRBJ2-5; D might be TRBD1 (6 bases). CDR3 length: 12 residues. The ends were cut back, 8 bases at V and 2 bases at J, with 9 bases in the middle. Germline loops: CDR1 ENHRY, CDR2 SYGVKD. The CDR3 reads CAIGDNQETQYF. DNA for the CDR3: TGTGCCATCGGGGACAATCAAGAGACCCAGTACTTC.

V and J are TRBV28 and TRBJ2-7; D is undetermined. Per the germline V gene, CDR1 is MDHEN and CDR2 is SYDVKM. Trimming cost V 2 bases and J 5 bases, with 7 bases left between them. The CDR3 contains 12 residues. CDR3 loop: CASSLRVDEQYF. For the CDR3, the DNA is TGTGCCAGCAGTTTACGAGTGGACGAGCAGTACTTC. The entire variable domain, with the rest obtained from reference TRBV28 and TRBJ2-7, is as follows: DVKVTQSSRYLVKRTGEKVFLECVQDMDHENMFWYRQDPGLGLRLIYFSYDVKMKEKGDIPEGYSVSREKKERFSLILESASTNQTSMYLCASSLRVDEQYFGPGTRLTVT.

The V call is TRBV30, the J call TRBJ1-3, with D hard to call. Germline assignment: CDR1 GTSNPN and CDR2 SVGIG (reference sequence). The CDR3 contains 11 residues. Trimming stripped 7 bases from V and 1 base from J, with 5 bases between. CDR3 nucleotides: TGTGCCTTTCGGTCTGGAAACACCATATATTTT. It codes for CAFRSGNTIYF.

This clone was found a few times. The chain couples TRBV27 to TRBJ1-1; D is unclear. Between the trimmed V and J ends, which lost 4 bases and 4 bases, there was a span of 19 bases. This CDR3 has 16 amino acids. Germline V gene data show CDR1 as MNHEY and CDR2 as SMNVEV (reference sequence). The CDR3 DNA follows: TGTGCCAGCAGTTATTATTCGGGGATGGGGTTCACTGAAGCTTTCTTT. Translation gives CASSYYSGMGFTEAFF.

V is TRBV2 and J is TRBJ2-5; D remains unclear. This CDR3 has 14 amino acids. V was trimmed by 4 bases and J by 1 base, leaving 10 bases between them. CDR1 is SNHLY and CDR2 is FYNNEI in the germline V gene. CDR3 bases: TGTGCCAGCAGTGTATGGGGTCTCCAAGAGACCCAGTACTTC. Its protein product is CASSVWGLQETQYF.

The chain recombines TRBV28 with TRBJ1-1; D ambiguous. Per the germline V gene, CDR1 is MDHEN and CDR2 is SYDVKM. V was shortened by 9 bases and J by 7 bases, with 18 bases between the two germline ends. CDR3 length equals 13 residues. The CDR3 spells CASSLRPVGEAFF. The CDR3 DNA follows: TGTGCCAGTTCCTTGAGGCCCGTCGGTGAAGCTTTCTTT. The full variable domain, completed using reference TRBV28 and TRBJ1-1, is DVKVTQSSRYLVKRTGEKVFLECVQDMDHENMFWYRQDPGLGLRLIYFSYDVKMKEKGDIPEGYSVSREKKERFSLILESASTNQTSMYLCASSLRPVGEAFFGQGTRLTVV.

Here the CDR3 reads CASSPGTVLQYF. The DNA for the CDR3 is TGTGCCAGCAGCCCCGGGACGGTTCTTCAGTACTTC. This chain uses TRBV7-9 with TRBJ2-4, with D possibly being TRBD1 or TRBD2 (5 bases each). The length of the CDR3 is 12 residues. The V end was cut by 5 bases, the J end by 11 bases, with 13 bases between. Germline assignment: CDR1 SEHNR and CDR2 FQNEAQ (reference sequence).

The rearrangement joins TRBV6-6 to TRBJ1-4, with D uncertain. CDR1 and CDR2 from the germline V gene are MNHNY and SVGAGI (reference sequence). V lost 6 bases to trimming and J lost 8 bases, with 16 bases between them. This CDR3 is 14 amino acids long. The CDR3 region is CASSLTGPGEKLFF. The CDR3 nucleotides are TGTGCCAGCAGCCTTACCGGGCCGGGGGAAAAACTGTTTTTT.

J is TRBJ2-3 and V is TRBV9; D unresolved. CDR1 is SGDLS, CDR2 YYNGEE, per germline. V shed 3 bases and J shed 0 bases, with 17 bases lying between them. CDR3 length equals 17 residues. This chain's CDR3 is CASSDPLLGSSTDTQYF. DNA for the CDR3: TGTGCCAGCAGCGACCCCCTGCTTGGGTCTAGCACAGATACGCAGTATTTT.

The V gene is TRBV2, the J gene TRBJ1-5, with D unclear. The CDR3 extends over 15 amino acids. Deletions cut 3 bases from V and 7 bases from J, with 16 bases between. Germline V gene sequence: CDR1 SNHLY, CDR2 FYNNEI. CDR3: CASSDLLGSGQPQHF. Here the CDR3 DNA reads TGTGCCAGCAGTGACCTCTTGGGGTCTGGGCAGCCCCAGCATTTT.

The chain carries TRBV5-4 and TRBJ2-1; D possibly corresponds to TRBD2 (5 bases). This CDR3 region has 13 residues. The V gene lost 1 base and the J gene lost 9 bases, with 11 bases spanning the gap. CDR1 is SGHNT and CDR2 is YYREEE in the germline V gene (reference sequence). The CDR3 sequence: CASSLSREGEQFF. The CDR3, as DNA: TGTGCCAGCAGCTTGTCGAGGGAAGGTGAGCAGTTCTTC.

The J gene is TRBJ1-5, the V gene TRBV6-6; TRBD1 might be the D (5 bases). Trimming removed 5 bases at V and 1 base at J, with 12 bases between. The CDR3 covers 15 residues. The germline V gene has CDR1 MNHNY and CDR2 SVGAGI (reference sequence). CDR3 sequence: CASSQGGESNQPQHF. Here the CDR3 DNA reads TGTGCCAGCAGTCAGGGCGGGGAGAGCAATCAGCCCCAGCATTTT.